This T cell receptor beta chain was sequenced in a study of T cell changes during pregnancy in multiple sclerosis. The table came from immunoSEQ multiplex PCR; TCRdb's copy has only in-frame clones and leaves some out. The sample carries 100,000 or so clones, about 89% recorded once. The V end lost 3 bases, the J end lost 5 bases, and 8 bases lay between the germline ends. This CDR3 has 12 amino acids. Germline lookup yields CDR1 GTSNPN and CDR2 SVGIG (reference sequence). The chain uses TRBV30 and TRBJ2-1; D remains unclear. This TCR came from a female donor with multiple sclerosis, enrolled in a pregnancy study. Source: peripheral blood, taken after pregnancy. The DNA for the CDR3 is TGTGCCTGGAGCCAGACAAACAATGAGCAGTTCTTC. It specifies CAWSQTNNEQFF.